The following is a T cell receptor (beta chain) sequence with its context. Its antigen is unidentified. This entry belongs to a study of cytomegalovirus exposure and HLA in healthy donors. Findings and limits, study-wide: Generally TCR sequences proved uncommon, though certain public TCRs appeared in numerous donors. It was reported that the classifier diagnosed cytomegalovirus status with high specificity and sensitivity in both the original and validation cohorts. The productive fraction for most TCR beta V segments was about 87% or about 30% in an earlier analysis.

The PCR used 60 Vbeta and 13 Jbeta primers. Libraries were prepared by immunoSEQ multiplex PCR; TCRdb keeps only in-frame clonotypes and omits some of them. The data contain roughly 120,000 clones, 75% to 85% of them seen just once; the ten biggest clones take up around 3.6%. Donors sampled were nominally healthy, though unrecorded immune exposures were likely. The origin of this receptor is a man aged 40-49 years in good health and CMV-seronegative. Specimen: PBMCs.

The CDR3 protein is CASSPPRVETQYF. The CDR3 DNA reads TGTGCCAGCAGCCCCCCCAGGGTGGAGACCCAGTACTTC. The genes are TRBV7-8 and TRBJ2-5; perhaps TRBD1 as D (5 bases). The CDR3 is made up of 13 amino acids. V dropped 5 bases and J dropped 5 bases, with 12 bases sitting between them. CDR1 is SGHVS and CDR2 is FQNEAQ in the germline V gene.